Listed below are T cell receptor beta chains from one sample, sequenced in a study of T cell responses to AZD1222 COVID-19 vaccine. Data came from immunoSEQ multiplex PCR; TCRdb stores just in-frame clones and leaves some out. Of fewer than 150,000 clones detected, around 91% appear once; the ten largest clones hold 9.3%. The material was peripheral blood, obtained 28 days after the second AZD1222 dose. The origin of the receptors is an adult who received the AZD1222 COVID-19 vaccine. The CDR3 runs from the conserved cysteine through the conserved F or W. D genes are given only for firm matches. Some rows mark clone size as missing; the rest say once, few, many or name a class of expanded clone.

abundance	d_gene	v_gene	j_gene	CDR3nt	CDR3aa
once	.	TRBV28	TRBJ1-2	TGTGCCAGCAGGGGGCGCGCAGAGGGCTACACCTTC	CASRGRAEGYTF
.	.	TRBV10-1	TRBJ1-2	TGCGCCAGCAGTGACAGTAACTATGGCTACACCTTC	CASSDSNYGYTF
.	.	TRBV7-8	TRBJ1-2	TGTGCCAGCAGCCAGCGGGACAACTATGGCTACACCTTC	CASSQRDNYGYTF
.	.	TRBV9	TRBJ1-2	TGTGCCAGCAGCGCCGGGACGGCCGGAATCTATGGCTACACCTTC	CASSAGTAGIYGYTF
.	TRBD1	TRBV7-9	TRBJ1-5	TGTGCCAGCAGCTCTCAGACAGGGCCCAATCAGCCCCAGCATTTT	CASSSQTGPNQPQHF
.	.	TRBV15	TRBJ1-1	TGTGCCACCAGCAGAGAAGAGAACACTGAAGCTTTCTTT	CATSREENTEAFF
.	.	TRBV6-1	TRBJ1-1	TGTGCCAGCAGTGAAGACATAGAGGGGGAAGCTTTCTTT	CASSEDIEGEAFF
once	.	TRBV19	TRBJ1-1	TGTGCCAGTATGGGACGGCTGACCACTGAAGCTTTCTTT	CASMGRLTTEAFF
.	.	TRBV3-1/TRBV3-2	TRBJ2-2	TGTGCCAGCAGCCAATCTGAATTGAACACCGGGGAGCTGTTTTTT	CASSQSELNTGELFF
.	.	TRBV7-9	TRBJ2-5	TGTGCCAGCACCCTGGGGCAGCACTCCGAAGAGACCCAGTACTTC	CASTLGQHSEETQYF
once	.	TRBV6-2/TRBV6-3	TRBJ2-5	TGTGCCAGCAGTTGGGGGGTTGAGACCCAGTACTTC	CASSWGVETQYF
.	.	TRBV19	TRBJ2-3	TGTGCCAGTAGTACTGGACAGAGAGGGTCCACAGATACGCAGTATTTT	CASSTGQRGSTDTQYF
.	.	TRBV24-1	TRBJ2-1	TGTGCCACCAGTGATGGACAGGGAGGGTCCTACAATGAGCAGTTCTTC	CATSDGQGGSYNEQFF
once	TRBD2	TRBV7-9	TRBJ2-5	TGTGCCAGCAGCTTAGCGGGACTAGCTAGCGAGACCCAGTACTTC	CASSLAGLASETQYF
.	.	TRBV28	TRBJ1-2	TGTGCCAGCAGTGCGATTTCGGGTTATGGCTACACCTTC	CASSAISGYGYTF
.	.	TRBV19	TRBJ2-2	TGTGCCAGTAGTATAGGCGCTTTGGAGGGGACCGGGGAGCTGTTTTTT	CASSIGALEGTGELFF
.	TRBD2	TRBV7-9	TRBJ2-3	TGTGCCAGCAGCTCCCTAGCGGGGGGAACAGATACGCAGTATTTT	CASSSLAGGTDTQYF
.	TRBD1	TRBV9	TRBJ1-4	TGTGCCAGCAGCGTAGCAGGGGGCGGGGTGAATGAAAAACTGTTTTTT	CASSVAGGGVNEKLFF